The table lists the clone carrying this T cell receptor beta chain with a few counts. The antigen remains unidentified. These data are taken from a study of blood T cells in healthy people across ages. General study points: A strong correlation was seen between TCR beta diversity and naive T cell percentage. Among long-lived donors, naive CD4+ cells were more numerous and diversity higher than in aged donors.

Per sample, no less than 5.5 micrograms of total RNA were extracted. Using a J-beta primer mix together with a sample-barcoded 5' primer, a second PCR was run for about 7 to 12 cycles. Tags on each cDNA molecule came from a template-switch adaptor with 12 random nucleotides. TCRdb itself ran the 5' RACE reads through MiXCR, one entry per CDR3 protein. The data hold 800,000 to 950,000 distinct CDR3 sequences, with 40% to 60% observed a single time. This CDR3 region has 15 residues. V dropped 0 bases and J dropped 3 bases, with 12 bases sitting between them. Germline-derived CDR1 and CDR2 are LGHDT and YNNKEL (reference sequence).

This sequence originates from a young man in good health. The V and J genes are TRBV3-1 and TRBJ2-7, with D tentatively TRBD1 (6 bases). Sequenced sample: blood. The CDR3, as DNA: TGTGCCAGCAGCCAAGATTTAAGGGGGATCTACGAGCAGTACTTC. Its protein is CASSQDLRGIYEQYF.